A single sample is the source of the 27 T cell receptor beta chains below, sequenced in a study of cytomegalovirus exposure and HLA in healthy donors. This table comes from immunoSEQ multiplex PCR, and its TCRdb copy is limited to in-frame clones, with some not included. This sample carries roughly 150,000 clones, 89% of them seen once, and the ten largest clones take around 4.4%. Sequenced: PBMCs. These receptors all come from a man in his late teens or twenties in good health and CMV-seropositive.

The CDR3, as DNA: TGTGCCAGCAGAGAGCCTAGCGGGAGTTACAATGAGCAGTTCTTC. This codes for CASREPSGSYNEQFF. V and J are TRBV2 and TRBJ2-1, with 10 bases lining up with TRBD2. Germline-derived CDR1 and CDR2 are SNHLY and FYNNEI. The ends lost 6 bases at V and 4 bases at J; junction bases unmatched: 6. This CDR3 region has 15 residues.

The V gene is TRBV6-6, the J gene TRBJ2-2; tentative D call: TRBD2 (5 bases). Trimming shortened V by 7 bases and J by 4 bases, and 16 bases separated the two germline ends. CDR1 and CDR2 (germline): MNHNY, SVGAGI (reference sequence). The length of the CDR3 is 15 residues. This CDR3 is CASTGLRRRTGELFF. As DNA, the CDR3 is TGTGCCAGCACTGGATTGAGGAGGCGCACCGGGGAGCTGTTTTTT.

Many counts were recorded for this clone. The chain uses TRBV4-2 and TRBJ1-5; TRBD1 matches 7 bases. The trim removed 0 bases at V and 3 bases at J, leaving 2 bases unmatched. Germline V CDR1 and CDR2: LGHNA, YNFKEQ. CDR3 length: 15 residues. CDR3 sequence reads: CASSQEGQLNQPQHF. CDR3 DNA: TGTGCCAGCAGCCAAGAGGGACAGCTCAATCAGCCCCAGCATTTT.

CDR3 residues: CASSALAGGINEQFF. The CDR3 DNA reads as TGTGCCAGCAGCGCACTAGCGGGAGGGATCAATGAGCAGTTCTTC. The chain is built from TRBV9 and TRBJ2-1, with 13 bases matching TRBD2. Germline CDR1 and CDR2: SGDLS and YYNGEE. With V trimmed by 3 bases and J by 6 bases, 3 bases remained unmatched. The length of the CDR3 is 15 residues.

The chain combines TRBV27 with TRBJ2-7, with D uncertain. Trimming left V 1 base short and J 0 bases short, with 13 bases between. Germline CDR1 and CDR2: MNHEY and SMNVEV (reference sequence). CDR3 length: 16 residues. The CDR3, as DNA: TGTGCCAGCAGTTTATATCCCCAGGTTAGCTCCTACGAGCAGTACTTC. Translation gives CASSLYPQVSSYEQYF.

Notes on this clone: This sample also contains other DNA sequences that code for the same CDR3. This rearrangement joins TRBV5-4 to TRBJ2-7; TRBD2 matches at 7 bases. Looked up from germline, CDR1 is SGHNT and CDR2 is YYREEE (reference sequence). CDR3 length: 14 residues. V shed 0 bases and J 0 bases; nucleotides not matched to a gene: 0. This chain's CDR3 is CASSLGLASYEQYF. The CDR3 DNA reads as TGTGCCAGCAGCTTGGGACTAGCCTCCTACGAGCAGTACTTC.

CDR3 loop: CASSPRTSGSRTYEQYF. CDR3 coding DNA: TGTGCCAGCAGTCCGAGGACTAGCGGGAGTAGGACCTACGAGCAGTACTTC. The chain combines TRBV27 with TRBJ2-7; 13 bases fit TRBD2. Per germline, CDR1 MNHEY and CDR2 SMNVEV (reference sequence). The CDR3 covers 17 residues. V lost 5 bases, J lost 2 bases, and 9 bases stayed unmatched.

This CDR3 reads CASSLTSQPYNEQFF. CDR3 bases: TGCGCCAGCAGCTTGACTAGTCAGCCCTACAATGAGCAGTTCTTC. This sequence joins TRBV5-1 and TRBJ2-1; D possibly corresponds to TRBD2 (5 bases). In germline, CDR1 is SGHRS, CDR2 YFSETQ. This CDR3 is built from 15 residues. Trimming took 1 base from V and 2 from J, leaving 10 bases between them.

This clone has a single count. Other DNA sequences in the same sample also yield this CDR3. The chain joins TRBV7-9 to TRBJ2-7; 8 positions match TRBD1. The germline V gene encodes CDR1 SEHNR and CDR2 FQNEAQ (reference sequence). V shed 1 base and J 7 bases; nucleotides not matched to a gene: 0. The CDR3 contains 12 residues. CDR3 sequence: CASSLGTGEQYF. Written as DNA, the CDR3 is TGTGCCAGCAGCTTAGGGACAGGGGAGCAGTACTTC.

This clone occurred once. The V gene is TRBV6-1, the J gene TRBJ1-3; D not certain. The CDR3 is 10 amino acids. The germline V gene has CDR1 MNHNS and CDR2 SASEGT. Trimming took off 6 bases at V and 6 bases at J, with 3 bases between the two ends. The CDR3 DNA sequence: TGTGCCAGCAGCGTAAACACCATATATTTT. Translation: CASSVNTIYF.

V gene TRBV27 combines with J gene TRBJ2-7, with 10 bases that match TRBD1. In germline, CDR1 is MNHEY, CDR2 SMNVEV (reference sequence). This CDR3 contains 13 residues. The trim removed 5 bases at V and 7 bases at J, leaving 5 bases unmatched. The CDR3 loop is CASSRTGGEEQYF. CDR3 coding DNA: TGTGCCAGCAGTCGGACAGGGGGTGAGGAGCAGTACTTC.

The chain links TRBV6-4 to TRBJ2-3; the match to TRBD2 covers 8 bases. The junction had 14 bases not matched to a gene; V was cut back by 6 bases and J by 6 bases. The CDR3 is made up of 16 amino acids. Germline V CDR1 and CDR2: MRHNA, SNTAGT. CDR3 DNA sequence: TGTGCCAGCAGCCCCCGGGAGGGGGGCAGTAGGGATACGCAGTATTTT. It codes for CASSPREGGSRDTQYF.

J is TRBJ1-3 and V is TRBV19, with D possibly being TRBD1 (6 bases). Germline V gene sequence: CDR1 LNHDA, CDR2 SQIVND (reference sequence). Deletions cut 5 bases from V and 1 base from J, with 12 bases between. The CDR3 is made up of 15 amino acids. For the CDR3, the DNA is TGTGCCAGTAGTGTAAGCGACAGGTCTGGAAACACCATATATTTT. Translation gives CASSVSDRSGNTIYF.

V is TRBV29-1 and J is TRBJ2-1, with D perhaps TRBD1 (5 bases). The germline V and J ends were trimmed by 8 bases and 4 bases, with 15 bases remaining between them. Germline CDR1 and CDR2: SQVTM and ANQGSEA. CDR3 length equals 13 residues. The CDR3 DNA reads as TGCAGCTTTAGGGGCCCCTTTTACAATGAGCAGTTCTTC. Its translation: CSFRGPFYNEQFF.

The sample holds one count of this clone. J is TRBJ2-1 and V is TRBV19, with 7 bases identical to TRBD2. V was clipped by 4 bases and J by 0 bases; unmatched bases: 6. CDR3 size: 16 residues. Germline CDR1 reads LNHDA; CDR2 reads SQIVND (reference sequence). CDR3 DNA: TGTGCCAGTAGTACCCTACTAGCGACCTCCTACAATGAGCAGTTCTTC. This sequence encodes CASSTLLATSYNEQFF. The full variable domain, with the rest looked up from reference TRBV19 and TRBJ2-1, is DGGITQSPKYLFRKEGQNVTLSCEQNLNHDAMYWYRQDPGQGLRLIYYSQIVNDFQKGDIAEGYSVSREKKESFPLTVTSAQKNPTAFYLCASSTLLATSYNEQFFGPGTRLTVL.

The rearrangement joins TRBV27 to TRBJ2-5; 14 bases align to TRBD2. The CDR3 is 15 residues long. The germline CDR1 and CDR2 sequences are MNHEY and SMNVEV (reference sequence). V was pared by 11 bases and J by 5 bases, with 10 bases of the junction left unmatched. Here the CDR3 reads CAVGLAGGGGETQYF. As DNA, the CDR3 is TGTGCCGTCGGACTAGCGGGAGGAGGAGGGGAGACCCAGTACTTC.

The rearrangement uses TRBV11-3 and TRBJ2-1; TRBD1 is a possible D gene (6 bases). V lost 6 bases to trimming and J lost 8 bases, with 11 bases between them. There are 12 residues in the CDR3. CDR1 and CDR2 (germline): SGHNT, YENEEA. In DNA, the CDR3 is TGTGCCAGCAGTCGACAGGTGGATGAGCAGTTCTTC. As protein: CASSRQVDEQFF.

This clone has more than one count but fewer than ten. The CDR3: CASSPPPSSYNEQFF. The CDR3 DNA follows: TGTGCCAGCAGCCCTCCTCCTAGCTCCTACAATGAGCAGTTCTTC. The rearrangement links TRBV7-9 to TRBJ2-1; D remains ambiguous. CDR3 length equals 15 residues. Per germline, CDR1 SEHNR and CDR2 FQNEAQ (reference sequence). V lost 5 bases and J lost 0, with 11 bases in between.

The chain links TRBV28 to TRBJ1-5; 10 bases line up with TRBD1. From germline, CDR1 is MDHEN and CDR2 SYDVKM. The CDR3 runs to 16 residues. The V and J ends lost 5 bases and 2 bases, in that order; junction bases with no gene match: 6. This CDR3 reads CASSSLGTGGNQPQHF. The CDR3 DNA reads TGTGCCAGCAGTAGCCTTGGGACAGGGGGCAATCAGCCCCAGCATTTT.

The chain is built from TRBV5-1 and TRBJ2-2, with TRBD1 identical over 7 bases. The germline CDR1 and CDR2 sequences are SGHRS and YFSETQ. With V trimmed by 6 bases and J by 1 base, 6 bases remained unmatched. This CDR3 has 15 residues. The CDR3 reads CASKQGTENTGELFF. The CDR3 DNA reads TGCGCCAGCAAACAGGGGACCGAGAACACCGGGGAGCTGTTTTTT.

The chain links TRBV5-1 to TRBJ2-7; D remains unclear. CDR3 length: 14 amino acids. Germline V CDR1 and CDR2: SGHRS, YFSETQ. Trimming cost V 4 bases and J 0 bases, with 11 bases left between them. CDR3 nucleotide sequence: TGCGCCAGCAGCGCGCCCGAGAGCTCCTACGAGCAGTACTTC. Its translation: CASSAPESSYEQYF. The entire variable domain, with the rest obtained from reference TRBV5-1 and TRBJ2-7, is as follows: KAGVTQTPRYLIKTRGQQVTLSCSPISGHRSVSWYQQTPGQGLQFLFEYFSETQRNKGNFPGRFSGRQFSNSRSEMNVSTLELGDSALYLCASSAPESSYEQYFGPGTRLTVT.

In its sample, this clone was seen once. The CDR3 DNA reads TGCGCCAGCAGCCAGGGACAGTACTATGGCTACACCTTC. Encoded protein: CASSQGQYYGYTF. The chain employs TRBV5-1 and TRBJ1-2; 7 nucleotides agree with TRBD1. V was pared by 4 bases and J by 3 bases, with 3 bases of the junction left unmatched. CDR1 and CDR2 from the germline V gene are SGHRS and YFSETQ. The CDR3 is 13 residues long.

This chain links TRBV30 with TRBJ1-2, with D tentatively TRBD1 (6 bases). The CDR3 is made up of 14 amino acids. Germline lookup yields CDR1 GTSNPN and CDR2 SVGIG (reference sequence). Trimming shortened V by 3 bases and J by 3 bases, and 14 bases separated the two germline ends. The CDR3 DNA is TGTGCCTGGAGGGGGGGGCCCTATTACTATGGCTACACCTTC. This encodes CAWRGGPYYYGYTF. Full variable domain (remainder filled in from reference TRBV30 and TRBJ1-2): SQTIHQWPATLVQPVGSPLSLECTVEGTSNPNLYWYRQAAGRGLQLLFYSVGIGQISSEVPQNLSASRPQDRQFILSSKKLLLSDSGFYLCAWRGGPYYYGYTFGSGTRLTVV.

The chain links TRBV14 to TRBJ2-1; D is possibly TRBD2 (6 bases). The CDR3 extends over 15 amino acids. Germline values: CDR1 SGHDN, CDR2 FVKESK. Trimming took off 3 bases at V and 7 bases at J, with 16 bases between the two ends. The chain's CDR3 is CASSHPSVDGNEQFF. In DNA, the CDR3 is TGTGCCAGCAGCCACCCTAGCGTTGATGGTAATGAGCAGTTCTTC.

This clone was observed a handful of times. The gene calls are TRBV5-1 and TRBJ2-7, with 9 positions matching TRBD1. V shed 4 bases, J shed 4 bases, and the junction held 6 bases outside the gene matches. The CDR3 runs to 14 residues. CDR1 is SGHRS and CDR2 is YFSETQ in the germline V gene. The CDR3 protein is CASSPGDRVYEQYF. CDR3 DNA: TGCGCCAGCAGCCCGGGGGACAGGGTGTACGAGCAGTACTTC.

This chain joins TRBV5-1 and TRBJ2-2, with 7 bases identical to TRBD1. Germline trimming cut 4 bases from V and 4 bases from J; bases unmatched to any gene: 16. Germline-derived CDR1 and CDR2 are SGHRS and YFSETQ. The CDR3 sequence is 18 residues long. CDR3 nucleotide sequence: TGCGCCAGCAGCCGGGACAGAGTTTATGGTGAGAGCACCGGGGAGCTGTTTTTT. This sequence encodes CASSRDRVYGESTGELFF.

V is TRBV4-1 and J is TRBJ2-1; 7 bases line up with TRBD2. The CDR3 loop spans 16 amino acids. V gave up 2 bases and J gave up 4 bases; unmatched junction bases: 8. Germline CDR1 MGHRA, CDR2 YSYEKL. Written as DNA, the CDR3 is TGCGCCAGCAGCCAACTCGGCGGGAGAGGGTACAATGAGCAGTTCTTC. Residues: CASSQLGGRGYNEQFF.